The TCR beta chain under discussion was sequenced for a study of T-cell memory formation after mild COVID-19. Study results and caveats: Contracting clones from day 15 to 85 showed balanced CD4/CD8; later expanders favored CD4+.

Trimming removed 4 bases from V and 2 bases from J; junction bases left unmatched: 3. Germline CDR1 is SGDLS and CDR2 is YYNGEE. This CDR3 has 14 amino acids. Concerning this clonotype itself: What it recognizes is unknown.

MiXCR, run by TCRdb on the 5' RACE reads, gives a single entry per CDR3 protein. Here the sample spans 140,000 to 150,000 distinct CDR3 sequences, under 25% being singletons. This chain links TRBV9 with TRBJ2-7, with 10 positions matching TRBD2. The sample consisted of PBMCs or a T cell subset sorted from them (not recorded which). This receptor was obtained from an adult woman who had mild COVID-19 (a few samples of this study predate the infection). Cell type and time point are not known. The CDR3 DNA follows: TGTGCCAGCAGCCCTAGCGGGAGAACCTACGAGCAGTACTTC. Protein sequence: CASSPSGRTYEQYF.